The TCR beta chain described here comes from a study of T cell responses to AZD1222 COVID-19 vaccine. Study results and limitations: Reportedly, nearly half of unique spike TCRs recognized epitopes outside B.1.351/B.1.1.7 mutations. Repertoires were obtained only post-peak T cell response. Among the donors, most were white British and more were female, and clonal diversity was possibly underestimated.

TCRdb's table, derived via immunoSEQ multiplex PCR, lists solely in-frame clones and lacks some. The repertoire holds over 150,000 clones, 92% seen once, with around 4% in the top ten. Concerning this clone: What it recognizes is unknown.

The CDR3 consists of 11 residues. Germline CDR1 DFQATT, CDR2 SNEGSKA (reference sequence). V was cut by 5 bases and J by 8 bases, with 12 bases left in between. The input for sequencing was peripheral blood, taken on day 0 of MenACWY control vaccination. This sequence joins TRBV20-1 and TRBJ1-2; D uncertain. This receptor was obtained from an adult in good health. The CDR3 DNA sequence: TGCAGTGCTCAGGACCAAAACGGCTACACCTTC. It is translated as CSAQDQNGYTF.